Presented here are 32 T cell receptor beta chains from one specimen sequenced in a study. TCRdb processed the RT-PCR reads anew with MiXCR; each CDR3 protein has one entry. The sample yields more than 600,000 distinct CDR3 sequences, 13% to 15% seen once. The sample was memory CD4+ T cells from blood. The source of these receptors is a female donor in good health, serving as a healthy control.

The J gene is TRBJ1-4, the V gene TRBV5-1; D ambiguous. Per the germline V gene, CDR1 is SGHRS and CDR2 is YFSETQ. CDR3 size: 14 residues. Trimming left V 0 bases short and J 3 bases short, with 6 bases between. CDR3 amino acids: CASSLDSPNEKLFF. DNA for the CDR3: TGCGCCAGCAGCTTGGACAGCCCTAATGAAAAACTGTTTTTT.

Only a few counts were recorded for this clonotype. The V call is TRBV12-3 or TRBV12-4, the J call TRBJ2-7, with D unclear. The CDR3 is 17 residues long. The germline V and J ends were trimmed by 6 bases and 2 bases, with 23 bases remaining between them. The CDR3, as DNA: TGTGCCAGCAGCCCGAATCCCGGACGACCCAAAACCTACGAGCAGTACTTC. As protein: CASSPNPGRPKTYEQYF.

The rearrangement joins TRBV20-1 to TRBJ1-6, with a weak D call TRBD1 (6 bases). This CDR3 is built from 11 residues. In germline, CDR1 is DFQATT, CDR2 SNEGSKA (reference sequence). The germline V and J ends were trimmed by 5 bases and 14 bases, with 13 bases remaining between them. CDR3 DNA sequence: TGCAGTGCTCGGGACATTCCCACCCTCCACTTT. It translates to CSARDIPTLHF.

In its sample, this clonotype was seen a few times. This chain links TRBV28 with TRBJ2-7; a weak D match, TRBD2 (5 bases). Looked up from germline, CDR1 is MDHEN and CDR2 is SYDVKM. This CDR3 contains 14 residues. The germline V and J ends were trimmed by 6 bases and 8 bases, with 20 bases remaining between them. As DNA, the CDR3 is TGTGCCAGCAGAGGCCCGGGAACGATAAGGCAGCAGTACTTC. This translates into CASRGPGTIRQQYF.

J is TRBJ2-5 and V is TRBV10-3; 10 bases fit TRBD1. J was trimmed by 1 base and V by 9 bases; bases with no gene match: 2. CDR3 size: 13 residues. CDR1 is ENHRY, CDR2 SYGVKD, per germline. CDR3 sequence reads: CAIRQGAQETQYF. CDR3 DNA sequence: TGTGCCATAAGACAGGGGGCCCAAGAGACCCAGTACTTC.

J is TRBJ1-2 and V is TRBV6-4; D is uncertain. Germline V gene lookup returns CDR1 MRHNA and CDR2 SNTAGT. The CDR3 contains 14 residues. The germline V and J ends were trimmed by 6 bases and 5 bases, with 16 bases remaining between them. The DNA for the CDR3 is TGTGCCAGCAGCCGGGGAGGCCAGGCGTATGGCTACACCTTC. It is translated as CASSRGGQAYGYTF.

The CDR3 is CSASSQRVADTQYF. CDR3 nucleotide sequence: TGCAGTGCTAGTTCTCAAAGAGTCGCAGATACGCAGTATTTT. The genes are TRBV20-1 and TRBJ2-3; D is uncertain. This CDR3 region has 14 residues. Germline V gene data show CDR1 as DFQATT and CDR2 as SNEGSKA (reference sequence). V was clipped by 3 bases and J by 4 bases, with 14 bases between them.

This clonotype was observed a few times. The chain couples TRBV9 to TRBJ2-5; the D gene could be TRBD1 or TRBD2 (5 bases each). CDR1 and CDR2 (germline): SGDLS, YYNGEE. CDR3 size: 14 residues. The V end was cut by 4 bases, the J end by 4 bases, with 14 bases between. CDR3 amino acids: CASSSRGRVETQYF. The CDR3 bases are TGTGCCAGCAGCTCCCGGGGCCGTGTAGAGACCCAGTACTTC.

Many counts were recorded for this clonotype. The CDR3 reads CAISNLQGSGGTDTQYF. Here the CDR3 DNA reads TGTGCCATCAGCAACCTACAAGGTAGCGGGGGCACAGATACGCAGTATTTT. V and J are TRBV10-3 and TRBJ2-3, with 8 bases fitting TRBD2. The CDR3 sequence is 17 residues long. With 6 bases clipped from V and 1 base from J, the junction kept 12 bases outside the gene matches. The germline gives CDR1 ENHRY, CDR2 SYGVKD.

The chain joins TRBV20-1 to TRBJ2-5; a possible D gene is TRBD2 (7 bases). Deletions cut 7 bases from V and 13 bases from J, with 19 bases between. CDR3 length: 11 amino acids. CDR1 and CDR2 from the germline V gene are DFQATT and SNEGSKA (reference sequence). CDR3 in amino acids: CSGWGGKQGYF. The CDR3 DNA is TGCAGTGGCTGGGGGGGCAAGCAGGGGTACTTC.

This CDR3 is CASSRGDRPEQYF. The DNA of the CDR3 is TGTGCCAGCAGCCGTGGGGACAGGCCCGAGCAGTACTTC. The chain recombines TRBV7-3 with TRBJ2-7; 8 bases fit TRBD1. CDR3 length equals 13 residues. Germline V gene lookup returns CDR1 SGHTA and CDR2 FQGTGA. J gave up 6 bases and V 5 bases, and 6 bases lay outside the gene matches.

V usage is TRBV6-4 and J usage is TRBJ2-2; D is ambiguous. V dropped 0 bases and J dropped 4 bases, with 9 bases sitting between them. Germline lookup yields CDR1 MRHNA and CDR2 SNTAGT. This CDR3 comprises 15 residues. CDR3 in DNA: TGTGCCAGCAGTGACTCCATAAGGAGCACCGGGGAGCTGTTTTTT. It translates to CASSDSIRSTGELFF.

This clonotype was recorded many times. The chain recombines TRBV20-1 with TRBJ1-1; D gene uncertain. The CDR3 runs to 12 residues. Per the germline V gene, CDR1 is DFQATT and CDR2 is SNEGSKA (reference sequence). DNA for the CDR3: TGCACCTCAAACCCCGTATACACTGAAGCTTTCTTT. Translating gives CTSNPVYTEAFF.

The V call is TRBV12-3 or TRBV12-4, the J call TRBJ2-1; 14 bases map to TRBD2. CDR3 size: 17 residues. V lost 7 bases, J lost 0 bases, and 5 bases stayed unmatched. In DNA form, the CDR3 reads TGTGCCAGCACGGGACTAGCGGGGGCGAGCTCCTACAATGAGCAGTTCTTC. This translates into CASTGLAGASSYNEQFF.

This clonotype was detected many times. This chain joins TRBV30 and TRBJ2-7, with a weak D call TRBD1 (6 bases). Per germline, CDR1 GTSNPN and CDR2 SVGIG (reference sequence). The length of the CDR3 is 14 residues. The V gene lost 3 bases and the J gene lost 3 bases, with 15 bases spanning the gap. The CDR3 region has the DNA TGTGCCTGGAGCAAAAGGGGGACACTCTACGAGCAGTACTTC. Translating it yields CAWSKRGTLYEQYF.

This clonotype has at least ten counts. CDR3 DNA: TGTGCCGGAAAGGGGAGGTATGGCTACACCTTC. Protein: CAGKGRYGYTF. This chain joins TRBV6-1 and TRBJ1-2, with a tentative D call TRBD1 (5 bases). The CDR3 consists of 11 residues. Trimming took 11 bases from V and 5 from J, leaving 12 bases between them. Per germline, CDR1 MNHNS and CDR2 SASEGT.

This clonotype has more than one count but fewer than ten. V usage is TRBV7-8 and J usage is TRBJ1-4; 8 nucleotides line up with TRBD1. Germline V lookup: CDR1 SGHVS, CDR2 FQNEAQ. Trimming took 2 bases from V and 1 from J; bases not matched to a gene: 9. CDR3 length equals 18 residues. The chain's CDR3 is CASSLYSAQGGTNEKLFF. The CDR3 nucleotides read TGTGCCAGCAGCTTATACTCGGCACAGGGGGGAACTAATGAAAAACTGTTTTTT.

This clonotype showed up just a few times. This chain uses TRBV5-1 with TRBJ1-2, with 11 bases lining up with TRBD1. Germline CDR1 and CDR2: SGHRS and YFSETQ. V lost 0 bases and J lost 8; bases outside the gene matches: 6. This CDR3 comprises 15 residues. The CDR3 nucleotides are TGCGCCAGCAGCTTGGCCGGACAGGGGGCCGAAGGCTACACCTTC. Protein product: CASSLAGQGAEGYTF.

The sample holds many counts of this clonotype. The V gene is TRBV20-1, the J gene TRBJ1-2; 8 nucleotides agree with TRBD1. The V segment lost 6 bases and the J segment 4 bases; nucleotides outside the gene matches: 7. The CDR3 covers 13 residues. Germline CDR1 DFQATT, CDR2 SNEGSKA (reference sequence). The CDR3, as DNA: TGCAGTGCCGGACAGGGAACCTTCTATGGCTACACCTTC. It translates to CSAGQGTFYGYTF.

This clonotype appeared a few times. This CDR3 is CASGCSGGFEQYF. The CDR3 nucleotides read TGTGCCAGCGGTTGTAGCGGGGGGTTCGAGCAGTACTTC. The V and J genes are TRBV12-1 and TRBJ2-7; the table's D call TRBD2 went unverified against the DNA. TRBV12-1 is labeled a pseudogene. The CDR3 runs 13 residues.

This clonotype was picked up many times. The gene calls are TRBV7-2 and TRBJ2-7, with D possibly called TRBD1 or TRBD2 (6 bases each). Trimming stripped 4 bases from V and 3 bases from J, with 16 bases between. The CDR3 covers 15 residues. CDR1 SGHTA and CDR2 FQGNSA come from the germline V gene. This CDR3 reads CASSYSKGGHYEQYF. In DNA form, the CDR3 reads TGTGCCAGCAGCTATTCTAAGGGGGGTCACTACGAGCAGTACTTC.

The chain uses TRBV5-1 and TRBJ2-3; 11 positions match TRBD1. Germline V gives CDR1 SGHRS, CDR2 YFSETQ. The CDR3 spans 14 residues. J was trimmed by 6 bases and V by 2 bases; bases with no gene match: 2. Here the CDR3 DNA reads TGCGCCAGCAGCTTCGGACAGGGGGCGGATACGCAGTATTTT. Protein sequence: CASSFGQGADTQYF.

In its sample, this clonotype was seen a few times. The chain has TRBV18 and TRBJ2-3, with D hard to call. CDR1 is KGHSH, CDR2 LQKENI, per germline. Trimming took 4 bases from V and 9 from J, leaving 11 bases between them. This CDR3 is built from 12 residues. As DNA, the CDR3 is TGTGCCAGCTCACTTGACGGATCGACGCAGTATTTT. It specifies CASSLDGSTQYF.

In its sample, this clonotype was seen a few times. The gene calls are TRBV30 and TRBJ2-2; a weak D match, TRBD2 (5 bases). The germline V gene has CDR1 GTSNPN and CDR2 SVGIG (reference sequence). This CDR3 is built from 13 residues. The V gene lost 2 bases and the J gene lost 7 bases, with 11 bases spanning the gap. CDR3: CAWSYRDGGELFF. CDR3 DNA: TGTGCCTGGAGTTACCGGGATGGCGGGGAGCTGTTTTTT.

This clonotype turned up a few times. A much larger clone differs by one base, so this may be a read error. This chain connects TRBV29-1 to TRBJ2-7; 7 bases fit TRBD1. The CDR3 runs to 14 residues. Trimming cost V 7 bases and J 2 bases; bases outside gene matches: 11. CDR1 and CDR2 from the germline V gene are SQVTM and ANQGSEA. This CDR3 is CSARGQVHPYEQYF. The CDR3, as DNA: TGCAGCGCTAGAGGACAGGTCCACCCCTACGAGCAGTACTTC.

This chain joins TRBV20-1 and TRBJ2-1; 8 bases are shared with TRBD2. The CDR3 contains 15 residues. With V trimmed by 7 bases and J by 3 bases, 11 bases remained unmatched. The V gene's germline CDR1 is DFQATT and CDR2 SNEGSKA (reference sequence). The CDR3 nucleotides read TGCAGTGTCAGAGCGGGAAGCGGGAGCTACAATGAGCAGTTCTTC. It codes for CSVRAGSGSYNEQFF.

This clonotype was counted only a few times. This chain uses TRBV6-6 with TRBJ1-2; TRBD1 aligns across 7 bases. This CDR3 comprises 14 residues. The germline V gene encodes CDR1 MNHNY and CDR2 SVGAGI (reference sequence). Germline trimming cut 2 bases from V and 4 bases from J; bases unmatched to any gene: 4. CDR3 bases: TGTGCCAGCAGTTACCTAGACAGGGCCTATGGCTACACCTTC. It encodes CASSYLDRAYGYTF.

This clonotype was counted a few times. The V gene is TRBV12-3 or TRBV12-4, the J gene TRBJ2-1; 9 positions agree with TRBD1. CDR3 size: 16 residues. V lost 5 bases and J lost 5; bases outside the gene matches: 10. The CDR3 spells CASSRTGTGTHNEQFF. CDR3 in DNA: TGTGCCAGCAGTCGGACCGGGACAGGGACCCACAATGAGCAGTTCTTC.

This clonotype was seen more than once but under ten times. CDR3: CASRTGGGYDTEAFF. The DNA for the CDR3 is TGTGCCAGCAGGACAGGGGGGGGCTATGACACTGAAGCTTTCTTT. V and J are TRBV28 and TRBJ1-1; 9 positions match TRBD1. The CDR3 spans 15 residues. CDR1 is MDHEN and CDR2 is SYDVKM in the germline V gene. V lost 6 bases, J lost 3 bases, and 8 bases stayed unmatched.

In nucleotides, the CDR3 is TGTGCCATCGGAGGTCGGGACAGCTACACTGAAGCTTTCTTT. Amino acids: CAIGGRDSYTEAFF. J is TRBJ1-1 and V is TRBV15, with 7 bases that match TRBD1. CDR3 length: 14 residues. The germline gives CDR1 LNHNV, CDR2 YYDKDF (reference sequence). J gave up 3 bases and V 10 bases, and 11 bases lay outside the gene matches.

Many counts were recorded for this clonotype. The chain couples TRBV20-1 to TRBJ1-2, with no clear D. Trimming took 5 bases from V and 3 from J, leaving 13 bases between them. The CDR3 is 13 amino acids. Germline CDR1 is DFQATT and CDR2 is SNEGSKA (reference sequence). The CDR3 loop is CSAPVQTHYGYTF. CDR3 in DNA: TGCAGTGCTCCAGTGCAGACTCACTATGGCTACACCTTC.

This clonotype has ten or more counts. The chain is built from TRBV5-1 and TRBJ2-7, with D possibly being TRBD2 (6 bases). This CDR3 region has 15 residues. Deletions cut 0 bases from V and 6 bases from J, with 16 bases between. Germline V gene lookup returns CDR1 SGHRS and CDR2 YFSETQ. CDR3 sequence (DNA): TGCGCCAGCAGCTTGGAATCCGGAGGGAGAGGCGAGCAGTACTTC. It translates to CASSLESGGRGEQYF. The full variable domain, rest sourced from reference TRBV5-1 and TRBJ2-7, is KAGVTQTPRYLIKTRGQQVTLSCSPISGHRSVSWYQQTPGQGLQFLFEYFSETQRNKGNFPGRFSGRQFSNSRSEMNVSTLELGDSALYLCASSLESGGRGEQYFGPGTRLTVT.